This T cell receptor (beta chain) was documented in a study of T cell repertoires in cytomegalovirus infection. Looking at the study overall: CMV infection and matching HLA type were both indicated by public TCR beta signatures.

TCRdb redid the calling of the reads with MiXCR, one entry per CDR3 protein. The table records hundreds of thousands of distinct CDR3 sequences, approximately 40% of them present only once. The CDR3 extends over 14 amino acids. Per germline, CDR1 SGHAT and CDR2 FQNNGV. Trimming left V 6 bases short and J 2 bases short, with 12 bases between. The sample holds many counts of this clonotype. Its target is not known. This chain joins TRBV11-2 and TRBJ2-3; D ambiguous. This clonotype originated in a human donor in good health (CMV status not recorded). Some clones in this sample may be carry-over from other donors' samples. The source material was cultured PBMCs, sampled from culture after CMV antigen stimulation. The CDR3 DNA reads TGTGCCAGCAGTCTCGGTGCTTTCACAGATACGCAGTATTTT. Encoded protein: CASSLGAFTDTQYF.